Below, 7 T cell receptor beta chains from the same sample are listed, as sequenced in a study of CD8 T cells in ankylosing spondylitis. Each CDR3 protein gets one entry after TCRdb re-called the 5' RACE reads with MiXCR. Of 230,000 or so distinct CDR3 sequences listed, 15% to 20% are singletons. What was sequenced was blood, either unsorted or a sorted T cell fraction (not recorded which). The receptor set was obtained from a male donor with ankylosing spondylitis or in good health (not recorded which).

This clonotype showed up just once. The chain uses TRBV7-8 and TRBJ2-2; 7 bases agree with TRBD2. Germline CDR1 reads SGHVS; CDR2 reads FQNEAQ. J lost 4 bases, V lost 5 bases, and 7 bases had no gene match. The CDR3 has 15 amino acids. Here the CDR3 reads CASSEAGAGTGELFF. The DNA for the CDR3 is TGTGCCAGCAGCGAGGCGGGAGCGGGCACCGGGGAGCTGTTTTTT.

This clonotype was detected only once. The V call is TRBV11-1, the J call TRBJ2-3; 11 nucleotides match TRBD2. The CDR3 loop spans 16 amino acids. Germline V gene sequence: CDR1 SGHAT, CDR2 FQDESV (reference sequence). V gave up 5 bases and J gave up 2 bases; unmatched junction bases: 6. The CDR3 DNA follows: TGTGCCAGCAGCAAGAGGACTAGCGGGCTCACAGATACGCAGTATTTT. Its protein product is CASSKRTSGLTDTQYF.

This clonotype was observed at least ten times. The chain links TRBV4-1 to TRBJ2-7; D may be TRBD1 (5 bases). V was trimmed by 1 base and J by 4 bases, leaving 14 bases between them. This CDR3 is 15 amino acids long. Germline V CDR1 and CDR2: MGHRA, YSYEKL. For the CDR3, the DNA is TGCGCCAGCAGCCAAGCACAGGTGTCGGTATACGAGCAGTACTTC. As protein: CASSQAQVSVYEQYF.

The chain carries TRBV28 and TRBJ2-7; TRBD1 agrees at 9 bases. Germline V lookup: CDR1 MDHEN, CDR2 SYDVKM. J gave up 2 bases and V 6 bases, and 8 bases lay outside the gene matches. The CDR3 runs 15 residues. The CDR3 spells CASRPRDRVAYEQYF. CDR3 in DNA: TGTGCCAGCAGACCCCGGGACAGGGTAGCCTACGAGCAGTACTTC. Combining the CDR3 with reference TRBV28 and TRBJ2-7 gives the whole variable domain DVKVTQSSRYLVKRTGEKVFLECVQDMDHENMFWYRQDPGLGLRLIYFSYDVKMKEKGDIPEGYSVSREKKERFSLILESASTNQTSMYLCASRPRDRVAYEQYFGPGTRLTVT.

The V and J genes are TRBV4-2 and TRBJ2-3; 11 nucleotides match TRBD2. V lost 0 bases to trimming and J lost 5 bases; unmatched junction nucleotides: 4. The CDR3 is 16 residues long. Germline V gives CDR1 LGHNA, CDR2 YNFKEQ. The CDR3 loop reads CASSQELAGVRDTQYF. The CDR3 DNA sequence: TGTGCCAGCAGCCAAGAACTAGCGGGAGTCAGAGATACGCAGTATTTT.

The CDR3 sequence is CASSPPGGPPYEQYF. DNA for the CDR3: TGCGCCAGCAGCCCTCCGGGGGGGCCCCCCTACGAGCAGTACTTC. The chain is built from TRBV4-1 and TRBJ2-7; 8 nucleotides agree with TRBD2. Germline-derived CDR1 and CDR2 are MGHRA and YSYEKL. With 4 bases clipped from V and 2 bases from J, the junction kept 7 bases outside the gene matches. The CDR3 is 15 amino acids.

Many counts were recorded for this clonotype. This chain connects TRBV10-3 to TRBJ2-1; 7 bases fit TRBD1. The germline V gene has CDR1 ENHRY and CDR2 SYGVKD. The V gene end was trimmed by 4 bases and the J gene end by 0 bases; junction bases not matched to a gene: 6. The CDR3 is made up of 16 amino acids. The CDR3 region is CAISGLQGLSYNEQFF. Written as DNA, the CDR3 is TGTGCCATCAGTGGTTTACAGGGGCTCTCCTACAATGAGCAGTTCTTC.